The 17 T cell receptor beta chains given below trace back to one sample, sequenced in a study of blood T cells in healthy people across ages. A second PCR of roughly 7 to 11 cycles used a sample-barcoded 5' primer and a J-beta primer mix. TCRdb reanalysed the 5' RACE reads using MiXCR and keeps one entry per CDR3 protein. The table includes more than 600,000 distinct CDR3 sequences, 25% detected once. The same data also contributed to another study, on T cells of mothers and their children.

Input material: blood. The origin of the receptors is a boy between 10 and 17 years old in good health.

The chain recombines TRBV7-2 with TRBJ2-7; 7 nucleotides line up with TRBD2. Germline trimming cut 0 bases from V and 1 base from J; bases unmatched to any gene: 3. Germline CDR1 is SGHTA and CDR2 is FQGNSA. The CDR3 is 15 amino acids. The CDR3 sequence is CASSLAEGGSYEQYF. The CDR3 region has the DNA TGTGCCAGCAGCTTAGCTGAGGGAGGGTCCTACGAGCAGTACTTC.

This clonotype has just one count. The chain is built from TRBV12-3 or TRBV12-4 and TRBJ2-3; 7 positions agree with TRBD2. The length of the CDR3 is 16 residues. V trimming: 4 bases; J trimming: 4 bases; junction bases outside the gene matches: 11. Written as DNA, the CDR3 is TGTGCCAGCAGTTGGTCGAGCGGGGAGAGCGCAGATACGCAGTATTTT. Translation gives CASSWSSGESADTQYF.

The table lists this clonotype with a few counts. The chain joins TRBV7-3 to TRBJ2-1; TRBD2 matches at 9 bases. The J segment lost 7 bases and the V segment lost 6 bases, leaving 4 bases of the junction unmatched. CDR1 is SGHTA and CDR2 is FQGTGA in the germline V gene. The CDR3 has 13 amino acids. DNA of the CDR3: TGTGCCAGCAGGCGTACTAGCGGGAATGAGCAGTTCTTC. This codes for CASRRTSGNEQFF. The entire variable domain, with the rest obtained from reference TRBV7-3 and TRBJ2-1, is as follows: GAGVSQTPSNKVTEKGKYVELRCDPISGHTALYWYRQSLGQGPEFLIYFQGTGAADDSGLPNDRFFAVRPEGSVSTLKIQRTERGDSAVYLCASRRTSGNEQFFGPGTRLTVL.

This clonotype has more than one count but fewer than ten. The DNA of the CDR3 is TGTGCCAGCAGCCATGGACAGCTGAAACCCTACGAGCAGTACTTC. Translating it yields CASSHGQLKPYEQYF. V and J are TRBV5-6 and TRBJ2-7; D is perhaps TRBD1 (6 bases). Between the trimmed V and J ends, which lost 4 bases and 2 bases, there was a span of 16 bases. The CDR3 is 15 residues long. CDR1 SGHDT and CDR2 YYEEEE come from the germline V gene.

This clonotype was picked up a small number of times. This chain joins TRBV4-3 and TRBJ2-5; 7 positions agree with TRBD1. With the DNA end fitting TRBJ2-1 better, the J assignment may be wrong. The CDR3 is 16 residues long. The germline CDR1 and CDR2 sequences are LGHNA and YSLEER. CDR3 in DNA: TGCGCCAGCAGCCAACGGACCTCGGGACAGATCAATGAGCAGTTCTTC. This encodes CASSQRTSGQINEQFF.

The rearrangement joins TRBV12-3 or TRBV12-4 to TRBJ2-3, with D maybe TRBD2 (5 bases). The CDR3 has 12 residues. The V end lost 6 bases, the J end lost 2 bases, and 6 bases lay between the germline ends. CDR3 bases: TGTGCCAGCAGAGCGGACACAGATACGCAGTATTTT. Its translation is CASRADTDTQYF.

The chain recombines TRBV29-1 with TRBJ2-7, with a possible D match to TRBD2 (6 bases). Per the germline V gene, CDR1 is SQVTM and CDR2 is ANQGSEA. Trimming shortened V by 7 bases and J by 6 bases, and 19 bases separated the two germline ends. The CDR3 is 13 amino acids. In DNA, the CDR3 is TGCAGCGCCTCCCAGGAGGCGGGATCCGAGCAGTACTTC. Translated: CSASQEAGSEQYF.

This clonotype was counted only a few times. The CDR3 DNA reads as TGTGCCAGCAGCCAAGATTGGACACCGGGACAGCCTGCAACTAATGAAAAACTGTTTTTT. Its protein product is CASSQDWTPGQPATNEKLFF. The chain is built from TRBV4-2 and TRBJ1-4; 7 bases match TRBD1. Germline V gene sequence: CDR1 LGHNA, CDR2 YNFKEQ. The CDR3 is made up of 20 amino acids. The J segment lost 0 bases and the V segment lost 0 bases, leaving 13 bases of the junction unmatched.

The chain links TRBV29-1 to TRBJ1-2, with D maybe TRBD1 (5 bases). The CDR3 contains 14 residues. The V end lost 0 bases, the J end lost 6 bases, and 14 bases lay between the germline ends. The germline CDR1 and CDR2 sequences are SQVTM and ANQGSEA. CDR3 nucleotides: TGCAGCGTTGAAGATTGGGGGGACGGTGATGGCTACACCTTC. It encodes CSVEDWGDGDGYTF.

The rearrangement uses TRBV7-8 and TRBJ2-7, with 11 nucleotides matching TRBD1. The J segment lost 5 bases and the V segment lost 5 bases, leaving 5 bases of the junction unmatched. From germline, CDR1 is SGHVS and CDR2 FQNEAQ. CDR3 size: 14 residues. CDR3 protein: CASSQGQGDNEQYF. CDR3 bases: TGTGCCAGCAGCCAGGGACAGGGGGACAACGAGCAGTACTTC.

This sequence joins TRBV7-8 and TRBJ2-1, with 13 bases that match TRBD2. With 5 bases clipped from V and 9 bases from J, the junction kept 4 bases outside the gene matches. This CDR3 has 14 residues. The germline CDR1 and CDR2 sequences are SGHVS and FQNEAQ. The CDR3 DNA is TGTGCCAGCAGCCGGGGACTAGCGGGATTTGAGCAGTTCTTC. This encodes CASSRGLAGFEQFF.

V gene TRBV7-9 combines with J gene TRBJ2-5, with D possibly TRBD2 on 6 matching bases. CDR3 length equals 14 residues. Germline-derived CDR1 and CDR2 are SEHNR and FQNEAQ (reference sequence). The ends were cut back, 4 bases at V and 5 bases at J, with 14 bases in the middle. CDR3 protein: CASSSAEGFETQYF. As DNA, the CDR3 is TGTGCCAGCAGCTCCGCGGAGGGTTTTGAGACCCAGTACTTC.

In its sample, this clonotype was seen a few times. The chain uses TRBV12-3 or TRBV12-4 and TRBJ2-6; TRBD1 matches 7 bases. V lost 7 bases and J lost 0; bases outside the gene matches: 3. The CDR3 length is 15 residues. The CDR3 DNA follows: TGTGCCAGCACCCGGGACAGCTCTGGGGCCAACGTCCTGACTTTC. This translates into CASTRDSSGANVLTF.

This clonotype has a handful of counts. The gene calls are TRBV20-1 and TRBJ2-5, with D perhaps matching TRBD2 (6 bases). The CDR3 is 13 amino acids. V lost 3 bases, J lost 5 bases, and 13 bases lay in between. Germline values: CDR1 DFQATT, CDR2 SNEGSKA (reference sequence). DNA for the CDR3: TGCAGTGCTAGGTCAGGAGGGACTGAGACCCAGTACTTC. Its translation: CSARSGGTETQYF.

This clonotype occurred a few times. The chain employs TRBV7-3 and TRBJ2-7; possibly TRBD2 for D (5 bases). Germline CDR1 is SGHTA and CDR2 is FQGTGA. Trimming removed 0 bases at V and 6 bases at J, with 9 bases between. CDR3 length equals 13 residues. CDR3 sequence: CASSLTLGSEQYF. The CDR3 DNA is TGTGCCAGCAGCTTAACCCTTGGGAGCGAGCAGTACTTC.

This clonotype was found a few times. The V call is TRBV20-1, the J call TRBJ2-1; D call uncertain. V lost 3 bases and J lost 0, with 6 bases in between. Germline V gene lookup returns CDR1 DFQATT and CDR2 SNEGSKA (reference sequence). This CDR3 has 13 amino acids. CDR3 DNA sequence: TGCAGTGCTAGCGAAGACTCCTACAATGAGCAGTTCTTC. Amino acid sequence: CSASEDSYNEQFF.

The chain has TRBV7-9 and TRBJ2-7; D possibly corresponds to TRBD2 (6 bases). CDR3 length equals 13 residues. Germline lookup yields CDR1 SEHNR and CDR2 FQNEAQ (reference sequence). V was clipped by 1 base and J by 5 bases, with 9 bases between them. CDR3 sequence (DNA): TGTGCCAGCAGCTTAGGGGGGGACGACGAGCAGTACTTC. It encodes CASSLGGDDEQYF.